This T cell receptor (beta chain) originates from a study of cytomegalovirus exposure and HLA in healthy donors. Regarding the study as a whole: TRBV6-2, TRBV6-3 and some other V segments were excluded as indistinguishable. Being productive about 87% or about 30% of the time was typical of most TCR beta V segments in an earlier analysis.

Concerning this clone: Its specificity is not known.

V lost 0 bases and J lost 0, with 6 bases in between. The germline V gene has CDR1 LGHNA and CDR2 YSLEER. This CDR3 comprises 15 residues. 60 Vbeta and 13 Jbeta primers were used in PCR. TCRdb's table, derived via immunoSEQ multiplex PCR, lists solely in-frame clones and lacks some. The table records 150,000 to 200,000 clones, around 83% of them present only once. What was sequenced was PBMCs. This sequence joins TRBV4-3 and TRBJ2-4; D perhaps matches TRBD1 (5 bases). This clonotype was sampled from a woman in her thirties or forties in good health and CMV-seronegative. The CDR3 spells CASSQDGAAKNIQYF. The CDR3 DNA is TGCGCCAGCAGCCAAGATGGGGCAGCCAAAAACATTCAGTACTTC.